A selection of T cell receptor beta chains follows, all from one sample in a study of Ad26.COV2.S vaccination and SARS-CoV-2 variants. Measured with immunoSEQ multiplex PCR; TCRdb has only the in-frame clones, and not every one. Of roughly 300,000 clones listed, roughly 91% are singletons. Sequencing used peripheral blood, obtained in a trial of Ad26.COV2.S vaccine versus placebo. These receptors all stem from a person aged 18-65 years who received the Ad26.COV2.S COVID-19 vaccine or a placebo. Both conserved end residues are part of each CDR3. The D gene is left open where the match is weak. Size tells how often a clone was seen (once, few, many) or the class of an expanded clone, and some rows leave it out.

>15|TRBJ2-3|TRBV7-8|TRBD2|-
CASSIQAGLADTQYF
TGTGCCAGCAGCATCCAAGCGGGGCTCGCAGATACGCAGTATTTT
>15|TRBJ2-1|TRBV7-8|-|-
CASSVGEASYNEQFF
TGTGCCAGCAGCGTAGGAGAGGCCTCCTACAATGAGCAGTTCTTC
>13|TRBJ1-2|TRBV6-5|-|-
CASSYRESYGYTF
TGTGCCAGCAGTTATAGGGAGAGCTATGGCTACACCTTC
>14|TRBJ1-1|TRBV3-1/TRBV3-2|-|-
CASSLGGPETEAFF
TGTGCCAGCAGCCTTGGGGGGCCGGAGACTGAAGCTTTCTTT
>13|TRBJ2-2|TRBV9|-|once
CASTVGNTGELFF
TGTGCCAGCACGGTTGGTAACACCGGGGAGCTGTTTTTT
>19|TRBJ2-5|TRBV7-2|-|-
CASSSHLTSEVRLEETQYF
TGTGCCAGCAGCTCCCACCTGACTAGTGAGGTTCGGTTAGAAGAGACCCAGTACTTC
>16|TRBJ1-5|TRBV19|-|-
CASSIVLGRNNQPQHF
TGTGCCAGTAGTATAGTGTTGGGACGGAACAATCAGCCCCAGCATTTT
>14|TRBJ1-1|TRBV3-1/TRBV3-2|-|once
CASSQRSIGSEAFF
TGTGCCAGCAGCCAGAGGTCGATTGGCTCTGAAGCTTTCTTT
>15|TRBJ1-1|TRBV9|-|-
CASSVGTTWGTEAFF
TGTGCCAGCAGCGTAGGGACCACCTGGGGGACTGAAGCTTTCTTT
>17|TRBJ1-6|TRBV30|-|few
CAWSVPPPGGFDSPLHF
TGTGCCTGGAGTGTACCCCCCCCAGGAGGGTTTGATTCACCCCTCCACTTT
>13|TRBJ2-1|TRBV9|-|once
CASSVVRGDEQFF
TGTGCCAGCAGCGTAGTTCGGGGCGATGAGCAGTTCTTC
>15|TRBJ1-2|TRBV6-1|-|-
CASSDPGGGRYGYTF
TGTGCCAGCAGTGACCCCGGTGGGGGGCGCTATGGCTACACCTTC
>15|TRBJ2-3|TRBV19|-|-
CASSLRRGGPGTQYF
TGTGCCAGTAGTCTCCGGAGGGGCGGCCCAGGTACGCAGTATTTT
>14|TRBJ2-7|TRBV27|TRBD1|many
CASSYTGGVYEQYF
TGTGCCAGCAGTTATACAGGGGGCGTCTACGAGCAGTACTTC
>13|TRBJ1-1|TRBV5-1|-|-
CASSLAQNTEAFF
TGCGCCAGCAGCTTGGCCCAGAACACTGAAGCTTTCTTT
>14|TRBJ1-4|TRBV19|-|few
CASTAVVTSEKLFF
TGTGCCAGTACCGCGGTTGTAACGAGTGAAAAACTGTTTTTT
>13|TRBJ2-7|TRBV25-1|-|-
CASSERGGYEQYF
TGTGCCAGCAGTGAAAGGGGGGGGTACGAGCAGTACTTC
>15|TRBJ1-4|TRBV9|TRBD1|once
CASSGGTGVNEKLFF
TGTGCCAGCAGCGGCGGGACAGGGGTTAATGAAAAACTGTTTTTT
>16|TRBJ2-3|TRBV19|TRBD2|-
CASSILAGGLGDTQYF
TGTGCCAGTAGTATACTAGCGGGGGGGCTCGGAGATACGCAGTATTTT
>15|TRBJ1-2|TRBV19|-|-
CASSESYGVHYGYTF
TGTGCCAGTAGTGAATCCTATGGGGTTCACTATGGCTACACCTTC
>15|TRBJ1-4|TRBV3-1/TRBV3-2|-|once
CASSQVHGAGEKLFF
TGTGCCAGCAGCCAAGTGCATGGGGCGGGTGAAAAACTGTTTTTT
>15|TRBJ1-1|TRBV6-5|-|-
CASSYGRGMNTEAFF
TGTGCCAGCAGTTACGGGCGGGGGATGAACACTGAAGCTTTCTTT
>15|TRBJ1-4|TRBV10-1|-|-
CASSDCPVTNEKLFF
TGCGCCAGCAGTGACTGCCCGGTGACTAATGAAAAACTGTTTTTT
>17|TRBJ2-7|TRBV5-5|-|-
CASSSFAPGVPSYEQYF
TGTGCCAGCAGCTCCTTTGCCCCGGGGGTTCCCTCCTACGAGCAGTACTTC
>12|TRBJ2-1|TRBV25-1|-|-
CASSEYRAGLFF
TGTGCCAGCAGTGAATACAGGGCCGGTCTGTTCTTC
>13|TRBJ2-2|TRBV3-1/TRBV3-2|TRBD2|-
CASGGRGTGELFF
TGTGCCAGCGGCGGGAGAGGGACCGGGGAGCTGTTTTTT
>15|TRBJ1-4|TRBV5-1|TRBD1|once
CASSLDRGRGEKLFF
TGCGCCAGCAGCTTGGACAGGGGGCGGGGAGAAAAACTGTTTTTT
>17|TRBJ2-1|TRBV25-1|TRBD2|once
CASSESPLAGVGNEQFF
TGTGCCAGCAGTGAATCACCCCTAGCGGGAGTCGGAAATGAGCAGTTCTTC
>14|TRBJ2-7|TRBV5-4|TRBD1|-
CASSRRQGSYEQYF
TGTGCCAGCAGCCGCAGACAGGGCTCCTACGAGCAGTACTTC
>16|TRBJ2-2|TRBV3-1/TRBV3-2|TRBD1|-
CASSPRTGFGTGELFF
TGTGCCAGCAGCCCCCGGACAGGGTTTGGCACCGGGGAGCTGTTTTTT
>13|TRBJ1-6|TRBV15|-|-
CATSSGRNSPLHF
TGTGCCACCAGCTCAGGGCGAAATTCACCCCTCCACTTT
>15|TRBJ2-5|TRBV20-1|TRBD2|-
CSASQPRGTQETQYF
TGCAGTGCTAGTCAGCCGCGGGGGACCCAAGAGACCCAGTACTTC
>14|TRBJ1-1|TRBV30|-|-
CAWSLKDSNTEAFF
TGTGCCTGGAGTCTCAAAGACTCGAACACTGAAGCTTTCTTT
>13|TRBJ2-5|TRBV27|-|-
CASSLIGGLTQYF
TGTGCCAGCAGTTTAATCGGGGGCCTGACCCAGTACTTC
>14|TRBJ1-2|TRBV7-9|-|once
CASSLETASYGYTF
TGTGCCAGCAGCTTAGAGACAGCCAGCTATGGCTACACCTTC
>14|TRBJ2-7|TRBV3-1/TRBV3-2|TRBD2|-
CASSQVGGAEEQYF
TGTGCCAGCAGCCAAGTGGGAGGGGCTGAAGAGCAGTACTTC
>16|TRBJ1-4|TRBV9|-|-
CASSVGDARANEKLFF
TGTGCCAGCAGCGTAGGTGACGCCCGGGCTAATGAAAAACTGTTTTTT
>17|TRBJ2-1|TRBV27|TRBD1|-
CASSSSRGQEWDNEQFF
TGTGCCAGCAGTTCAAGTAGGGGGCAGGAGTGGGACAATGAGCAGTTCTTC
>14|TRBJ1-5|TRBV6-5|-|-
CASSGMYSNQPQHF
TGTGCCAGCAGCGGAATGTATAGCAATCAGCCCCAGCATTTT
>14|TRBJ2-1|TRBV11-2|TRBD1|-
CASSFDRGGSEQFF
TGTGCCAGCAGCTTCGACAGGGGTGGTAGTGAGCAGTTCTTC
>15|TRBJ1-1|TRBV5-6|-|-
CASSLVGGEDTEAFF
TGTGCCAGCAGCTTGGTGGGGGGAGAGGACACTGAAGCTTTCTTT
>16|TRBJ2-5|TRBV6-2/TRBV6-3|-|-
CASSYLKGRRQETQYF
TGTGCCAGCAGTTACTTGAAAGGACGCAGGCAAGAGACCCAGTACTTC
>11|TRBJ2-3|TRBV12-3/TRBV12-4|-|-
CASAAGDTQYF
TGTGCCAGCGCAGCGGGAGATACGCAGTATTTT
>16|TRBJ1-3|TRBV7-8|-|-
CASSLGGRRSGNTIYF
TGTGCCAGCAGCTTAGGGGGCAGGCGATCTGGAAACACCATATATTTT
>16|TRBJ1-2|TRBV4-3|TRBD1|-
CASSQIPIRGRIGYTF
TGCGCCAGCAGCCAAATCCCGATCAGGGGGCGCATCGGCTACACCTTC
>13|TRBJ1-5|TRBV12-3/TRBV12-4|-|once
CASSLLGDQPQHF
TGTGCCAGCAGTTTGCTAGGGGATCAGCCCCAGCATTTT
>13|TRBJ2-7|TRBV7-2|-|-
CASSRGTSYEQYF
TGTGCCAGCAGCCGCGGGACCTCCTACGAGCAGTACTTC